A selection of T cell receptor beta chains follows, all from one sample in a study of CD8+CD57+ T cells in acquired aplastic anemia. TCRdb re-called the reads with MiXCR, one entry per CDR3 protein. The sample contains 150,000 to 200,000 distinct CDR3 sequences, 50% to 75% of which appear only once. Sequenced: sorted CD4+, CD8+, or CD8+CD57+ T cells (not recorded which) from PBMCs. These receptors were obtained from a human donor with severe aplastic anemia or a healthy control (not recorded which). The CDR3 runs from the conserved cysteine through the conserved F or W. Fields, in order: clone size, V gene, J gene, CDR3 protein. Part of the rows lack a size; the others show once, few, many or a class for expanded clones.

>NA|TRBV7-6|TRBJ2-5
CASSAQVVGRGETQYF
>many|TRBV10-3|TRBJ2-5
CAISRTGEYQETQYF
>NA|TRBV19|TRBJ1-5
CASSIVRSNQPQHF
>NA|TRBV7-4|TRBJ2-3
CASSLSGTGSTDTQYF
>NA|TRBV7-3|TRBJ2-3
CASSLDRGRDTQYF
>NA|TRBV19|TRBJ2-7
CASSILGEQYF
>NA|TRBV14|TRBJ2-7
CASSPHAYEQYF
>few|TRBV5-5|TRBJ2-7
CASSLGGTGNYEQYF
>NA|TRBV5-4|TRBJ1-1
CASSLGRGQVNTEAFF
>few|TRBV2|TRBJ2-7
CASTQWLAGNEQYF
>many|TRBV29-1|TRBJ2-2
CSVEGTGNTGELFF
>many|TRBV15|TRBJ2-5
CATSGPQGRDSETQYF
>once|TRBV4-3|TRBJ2-7
CASSQGLKREYEQYF
>NA|TRBV6-1|TRBJ1-2
CASSGRPNYGYTF
>many|TRBV4-2|TRBJ1-2
CASSQEGSVYGYTF
>NA|TRBV20-1|TRBJ2-7
CSARKQGRRREQYF
>NA|TRBV20-1|TRBJ1-6
CSATRGDGSSPLHF
>NA|TRBV9|TRBJ2-3
CASSRAGQGDTQYF
>NA|TRBV6-2/TRBV6-3|TRBJ1-2
CASSQSRVSYGYTF
>NA|TRBV12-3/TRBV12-4|TRBJ1-1
CASSLRRTTEAFF